What follows is one TCR beta chain and its context. Its matching antigen is unknown. These data belong to a study of CD8 T cells in ankylosing spondylitis. TCRdb ran MiXCR on the 5' RACE reads and lists one entry per CDR3 protein. The data show 250,000 to 350,000 distinct CDR3 sequences, around 20% seen once. General study points: Significant enrichment of disease-linked clones was reported in matched ankylosing spondylitis synovial fluid.

The CDR3 runs 15 residues. The V gene is TRBV21-1, the J gene TRBJ1-5; the D call TRBD1 from the table was never checked on the DNA. TRBV21-1 is shown as a pseudogene. This clonotype originated in a male donor with ankylosing spondylitis or in good health (not recorded which). The sample comprised blood, either unsorted or a sorted T cell fraction (not recorded which). CDR3: CVSSSRTGNNQPQHF. The CDR3, as DNA: TGTGTCAGCAGCTCCCGGACAGGGAACAATCAGCCCCAGCATTTT.